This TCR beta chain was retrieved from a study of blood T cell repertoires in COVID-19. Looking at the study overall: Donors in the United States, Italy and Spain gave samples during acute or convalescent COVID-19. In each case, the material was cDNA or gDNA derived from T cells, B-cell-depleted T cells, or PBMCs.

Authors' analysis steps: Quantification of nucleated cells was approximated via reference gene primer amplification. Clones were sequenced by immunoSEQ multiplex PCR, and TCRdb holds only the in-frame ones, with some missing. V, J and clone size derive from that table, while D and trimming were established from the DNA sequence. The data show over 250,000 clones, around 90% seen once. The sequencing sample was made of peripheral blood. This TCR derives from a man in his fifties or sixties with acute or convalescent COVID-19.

CDR3 sequence: CASSLAEGQPYNEQFF. The CDR3 DNA sequence: TGCGCCAGCAGCTTGGCGGAGGGACAGCCATACAATGAGCAGTTCTTC. The chain combines TRBV5-1 with TRBJ2-1; possible D gene TRBD1, 7 bases. Trimming took 0 bases from V and 4 from J, leaving 14 bases between them. Germline V gene sequence: CDR1 SGHRS, CDR2 YFSETQ. This CDR3 is built from 16 residues.